The 28 T cell receptor beta chains presented below share a single source sample, sequenced in a study of cytomegalovirus exposure and HLA in healthy donors. Both 60 Vbeta primers and 13 Jbeta primers went into the PCR. Libraries were prepared by immunoSEQ multiplex PCR; TCRdb keeps only in-frame clonotypes and omits some of them. The repertoire holds about 160,000 clones, with 77% as singletons. Sequencing input: PBMCs. The receptors stem from a woman between 40 and 55 years old in good health and CMV-seropositive.

The chain uses TRBV13 and TRBJ2-7, with D perhaps matching TRBD1 (5 bases). The CDR3 length is 15 residues. The V and J ends lost 5 bases and 0 bases respectively, with 14 bases between them. CDR1 and CDR2 from the germline V gene are PRHDT and FYEKMQ (reference sequence). CDR3 in amino acids: CASSEQVGSSYEQYF. CDR3 bases: TGTGCCAGCAGCGAACAGGTGGGAAGCTCCTACGAGCAGTACTTC. The full variable domain, in which reference TRBV13 and TRBJ2-7 provide the parts outside the CDR3, is AAGVIQSPRHLIKEKRETATLKCYPIPRHDTVYWYQQGPGQDPQFLISFYEKMQSDKGSIPDRFSAQQFSDYHSELNMSSLELGDSALYFCASSEQVGSSYEQYFGPGTRLTVT.

The CDR3 sequence: CASSQDGSGGTYEQYF. The DNA for the CDR3 is TGCGCCAGCAGCCAAGATGGGAGCGGGGGAACCTACGAGCAGTACTTC. V and J are TRBV4-3 and TRBJ2-7; 8 nucleotides align to TRBD2. The CDR3 covers 16 residues. Germline V gene lookup returns CDR1 LGHNA and CDR2 YSLEER. J lost 2 bases, V lost 0 bases, and 6 bases had no gene match.

With regard to this clone: A read error is likely, as this CDR3 ends without the conserved phenylalanine or tryptophan. V gene TRBV5-1 combines with J gene TRBJ1-1; 7 positions agree with TRBD1. The CDR3 is 15 residues long. Trimming removed 7 bases from V and 3 bases from J; junction bases left unmatched: 12. The germline V gene has CDR1 SGHRS and CDR2 YFSETQ. CDR3 protein: CASGRQGVEDTEAFY. CDR3 DNA sequence: TGCGCCAGCGGTCGACAGGGAGTAGAGGACACTGAAGCTTTCTAT.

The chain links TRBV30 to TRBJ2-3; 9 bases fit TRBD1. The CDR3 loop spans 17 amino acids. Germline V gene data show CDR1 as GTSNPN and CDR2 as SVGIG (reference sequence). With V trimmed by 0 bases and J by 3 bases, 10 bases remained unmatched. In DNA form, the CDR3 reads TGTGCCTGGAGTGTACTCTCCGGGACAGGGTCAACAGATACGCAGTATTTT. Protein: CAWSVLSGTGSTDTQYF.

This clone showed up just a few times. This rearrangement joins TRBV7-8 to TRBJ2-7, with 7 bases that match TRBD1. With 10 bases clipped from V and 3 bases from J, the junction kept 12 bases outside the gene matches. This CDR3 comprises 14 residues. Per the germline V gene, CDR1 is SGHVS and CDR2 is FQNEAQ. The CDR3 coding sequence is TGTGCCACCGGACAGGCAGTGAATGGCTACGAGCAGTACTTC. Residues: CATGQAVNGYEQYF.

This clone was counted only a few times. The genes are TRBV4-3 and TRBJ2-5, with D possibly TRBD2 on 5 matching bases. Judging by the DNA end, TRBJ2-7 fits better; the J call may be wrong. This CDR3 comprises 16 residues. Germline V gene lookup returns CDR1 LGHNA and CDR2 YSLEER. The CDR3 sequence: CASSQDLRLAVYEQYF. CDR3 DNA sequence: TGCGCCAGCAGCCAAGATCTCAGGCTAGCAGTCTACGAGCAGTACTTC.

This clone has just a few counts. The gene calls are TRBV7-2 and TRBJ1-6; D gene uncertain. Germline-derived CDR1 and CDR2 are SGHTA and FQGNSA. V was cut by 1 base and J by 9 bases, with 13 bases left in between. CDR3 length: 15 amino acids. CDR3 nucleotides: TGTGCCAGCAGCTTAGAGGGCGGGAGAGGTTCACCCCTCCACTTT. Protein product: CASSLEGGRGSPLHF.

The chain uses TRBV28 and TRBJ2-7; TRBD1 agrees at 10 bases. Germline lookup yields CDR1 MDHEN and CDR2 SYDVKM. With V trimmed by 8 bases and J by 2 bases, 3 bases remained unmatched. The CDR3 is made up of 13 amino acids. CDR3 sequence reads: CASLGTGAYEQYF. CDR3 sequence (DNA): TGTGCCAGCTTAGGGACAGGGGCCTACGAGCAGTACTTC.

The chain has TRBV5-1 and TRBJ1-1; D ambiguous. The CDR3 length is 22 residues. The germline V gene encodes CDR1 SGHRS and CDR2 YFSETQ. Trimming pared 1 base from V and 0 bases from J, leaving 31 bases between. For the CDR3, the DNA is TGCGCCAGCAGCTTGACCGCCGCGCTCGGCGGGGAGGGAGGTAGAATGAACACTGAAGCTTTCTTT. Its protein is CASSLTAALGGEGGRMNTEAFF.

This clone was seen more than once but under ten times. The rearrangement uses TRBV30 and TRBJ1-1; D is perhaps TRBD1 (5 bases). CDR3 length: 11 residues. Germline V gene sequence: CDR1 GTSNPN, CDR2 SVGIG (reference sequence). Trimming removed 6 bases at V and 1 base at J, with 6 bases between. CDR3 DNA: TGTGCCTGTAGGGGGAACACTGAAGCTTTCTTT. Translated, it gives CACRGNTEAFF.

The rearrangement links TRBV7-2 to TRBJ2-7, with 7 bases that match TRBD2. The CDR3 runs 11 residues. With V trimmed by 5 bases and J by 9 bases, 4 bases remained unmatched. Germline assignment: CDR1 SGHTA and CDR2 FQGNSA. CDR3 sequence (DNA): TGTGCCAGCAGCCCGGGGGGACTGCAGTACTTC. Protein product: CASSPGGLQYF. The variable domain in full, completed from reference TRBV7-2 and TRBJ2-7, reads GAGVSQSPSNKVTEKGKDVELRCDPISGHTALYWYRQSLGQGLEFLIYFQGNSAPDKSGLPSDRFSAERTGGSVSTLTIQRTQQEDSAVYLCASSPGGLQYFGPGTRLTVT.

This clone occurred a few times. J is TRBJ1-1 and V is TRBV7-2; 7 bases agree with TRBD1. Trimming removed 2 bases from V and 5 bases from J; junction bases left unmatched: 8. The CDR3 loop spans 15 amino acids. Germline-derived CDR1 and CDR2 are SGHTA and FQGNSA. CDR3 coding DNA: TGTGCCAGCAGCTTAAAGGAGGGGGCAGGGACTGAAGCTTTCTTT. This gives the protein CASSLKEGAGTEAFF. Filled out from reference TRBV7-2 and TRBJ1-1, the complete variable domain reads GAGVSQSPSNKVTEKGKDVELRCDPISGHTALYWYRQSLGQGLEFLIYFQGNSAPDKSGLPSDRFSAERTGGSVSTLTIQRTQQEDSAVYLCASSLKEGAGTEAFFGQGTRLTVV.

This chain links TRBV29-1 with TRBJ2-3, with TRBD2 matching over 10 bases. V gave up 4 bases and J gave up 5 bases; unmatched junction bases: 6. Per germline, CDR1 SQVTM and CDR2 ANQGSEA. The length of the CDR3 is 14 residues. The CDR3, as DNA: TGCAGCGTTGCAGCGGGAGGGCAGGGAGATACGCAGTATTTT. Amino acid sequence: CSVAAGGQGDTQYF.

V is TRBV9 and J is TRBJ2-3, with TRBD2 matching over 10 bases. The ends lost 7 bases at V and 3 bases at J; junction bases unmatched: 5. The CDR3 covers 14 residues. Germline lookup yields CDR1 SGDLS and CDR2 YYNGEE. The CDR3, as DNA: TGTGCCAGCGGGAGCGGGAGGGAAACAGATACGCAGTATTTT. Amino acids: CASGSGRETDTQYF.

The gene calls are TRBV4-1 and TRBJ2-7; 8 positions match TRBD1. The CDR3 consists of 14 residues. Germline lookup yields CDR1 MGHRA and CDR2 YSYEKL. With 4 bases clipped from V and 1 base from J, the junction kept 3 bases outside the gene matches. The DNA for the CDR3 is TGCGCCAGCAGCCCTCGGGACAGGTCCTACGAGCAGTACTTC. Encoded protein: CASSPRDRSYEQYF.

This chain joins TRBV19 and TRBJ1-5, with TRBD1 as a possible D gene (6 bases). CDR1 LNHDA and CDR2 SQIVND come from the germline V gene (reference sequence). The CDR3 totals 15 residues. Trimming removed 5 bases at V and 3 bases at J, with 14 bases between. CDR3 amino acids: CASSASGQFNQPQHF. CDR3 DNA sequence: TGTGCCAGTAGTGCTAGCGGACAGTTCAATCAGCCCCAGCATTTT.

This clone was observed a handful of times. The chain combines TRBV7-2 with TRBJ1-3, with D possibly matching TRBD1 (5 bases). The CDR3 totals 13 residues. The germline CDR1 and CDR2 sequences are SGHTA and FQGNSA. V lost 3 bases and J 6 bases, leaving 9 bases between the germline ends. The CDR3 DNA reads TGTGCCAGCAGCTTCGGAGGGGTAAACACCATATATTTT. The encoded protein is CASSFGGVNTIYF.

This rearrangement joins TRBV2 to TRBJ1-5; D is undetermined. This CDR3 contains 12 residues. Trimming removed 6 bases from V and 7 bases from J, with 10 bases in between. CDR1 is SNHLY, CDR2 FYNNEI, per germline. CDR3 DNA sequence: TGTGCCAGCAGAAAAACGGGGCAGCCCCAGCATTTT. Encoded protein: CASRKTGQPQHF.

This clone was found a few times. The rearrangement links TRBV2 to TRBJ2-1; TRBD1 aligns across 7 bases. The V gene's germline CDR1 is SNHLY and CDR2 FYNNEI. Losses at the gene ends were 7 bases for V and 9 bases for J; bases not matched to a gene: 9. The CDR3 covers 13 residues. CDR3 nucleotides: TGTGCCAGCAATACAGGGGATTGGAGTGAGCAGTTCTTC. It specifies CASNTGDWSEQFF.

The chain carries TRBV10-3 and TRBJ1-4; D perhaps matches TRBD1 (5 bases). The germline V gene has CDR1 ENHRY and CDR2 SYGVKD. The CDR3 has 14 residues. The V end was cut by 6 bases, the J end by 4 bases, with 12 bases between. CDR3: CAIRGTGVNEKLFF. The CDR3 DNA sequence: TGTGCCATCAGAGGGACGGGGGTTAATGAAAAACTGTTTTTT.

The CDR3 spells CATSPMRYPETQYF. DNA for the CDR3: TGTGCCACCTCCCCAATGCGGTATCCCGAGACCCAGTACTTC. The genes are TRBV19 and TRBJ2-5; D is undetermined. Germline-derived CDR1 and CDR2 are LNHDA and SQIVND (reference sequence). V lost 10 bases and J 5 bases, leaving 20 bases between the germline ends. The CDR3 covers 14 residues.

J is TRBJ2-3 and V is TRBV7-2; 7 nucleotides line up with TRBD1. V trimming: 1 base; J trimming: 2 bases; junction bases outside the gene matches: 6. The length of the CDR3 is 16 residues. Germline V gives CDR1 SGHTA, CDR2 FQGNSA. The chain's CDR3 is CASSLVGQPYTDTQYF. CDR3 bases: TGTGCCAGCAGCTTAGTGGGACAGCCCTACACAGATACGCAGTATTTT.

The chain uses TRBV30 and TRBJ2-7, with 7 bases that match TRBD1. The CDR3 is 11 amino acids. Germline V gene sequence: CDR1 GTSNPN, CDR2 SVGIG (reference sequence). The CDR3 region is CASGTVYEQYF. CDR3 nucleotides: TGTGCTTCCGGGACAGTCTACGAGCAGTACTTC.

The chain recombines TRBV11-3 with TRBJ2-1; 7 bases match TRBD1. The CDR3 contains 16 residues. The V segment lost 5 bases and the J segment 2 bases; nucleotides outside the gene matches: 9. Germline CDR1 reads SGHNT; CDR2 reads YENEEA. This chain's CDR3 is CASSLRRDSAYNEQFF. For the CDR3, the DNA is TGTGCCAGCAGCCTCCGCCGGGACAGCGCCTACAATGAGCAGTTCTTC.

The chain employs TRBV7-8 and TRBJ2-6; D is undetermined. CDR1 and CDR2 from the germline V gene are SGHVS and FQNEAQ. Trimming removed 3 bases from V and 4 bases from J, with 4 bases in between. CDR3 length: 13 residues. CDR3 coding DNA: TGTGCCAGCAGCTTTCAAGGGGCCAACGTCCTGACTTTC. Translation: CASSFQGANVLTF.

A single count supports this clone. The rearrangement uses TRBV27 and TRBJ2-5; no clear D gene. Between the trimmed V and J ends, which lost 5 bases and 2 bases, there was a span of 9 bases. The CDR3 runs 13 residues. Germline lookup yields CDR1 MNHEY and CDR2 SMNVEV (reference sequence). As DNA, the CDR3 is TGTGCCAGCAGTAATCCTCGGCAAGAGACCCAGTACTTC. Its protein is CASSNPRQETQYF.

Relative to its sample, this clone is medium-sized. The gene calls are TRBV5-4 and TRBJ2-5; 8 positions match TRBD1. CDR3 length equals 15 residues. Per germline, CDR1 SGHNT and CDR2 YYREEE (reference sequence). V was clipped by 4 bases and J by 5 bases; unmatched bases: 10. The CDR3 sequence: CASSPGQGGEETQYF. CDR3 nucleotides: TGTGCCAGCAGCCCCGGACAGGGAGGAGAGGAGACCCAGTACTTC. Drawing the rest from reference TRBV5-4 and TRBJ2-5, the complete variable domain is ETGVTQSPTHLIKTRGQQVTLRCSSQSGHNTVSWYQQALGQGPQFIFQYYREEENGRGNFPPRFSGLQFPNYSSELNVNALELDDSALYLCASSPGQGGEETQYFGPGTRLLVL.

The rearrangement uses TRBV30 and TRBJ2-2; 15 bases map to TRBD2. The CDR3 consists of 18 residues. The germline gives CDR1 GTSNPN, CDR2 SVGIG (reference sequence). V was clipped by 5 bases and J by 0 bases; unmatched bases: 7. The CDR3 sequence is CAWEAGLAGGANTGELFF. The CDR3 DNA is TGTGCCTGGGAAGCGGGACTAGCGGGGGGAGCGAACACCGGGGAGCTGTTTTTT.